The clone carrying this T cell receptor beta chain has a handful of counts. Its antigen is currently unknown. The data were obtained in a study of blood T cells in healthy people across ages. In germline, CDR1 is SGHAT, CDR2 FQNNGV. This CDR3 is built from 16 residues. Trimming pared 7 bases from V and 0 bases from J, leaving 16 bases between. Points from the study as a whole: Both higher diversity and more naive CD4+ cells marked long-lived donors when set against aged donors.

A sample-barcoded 5' primer and a J-beta primer mix were used in a second PCR of roughly 7 to 11 cycles. MiXCR, run by TCRdb on the 5' RACE reads, gives a single entry per CDR3 protein. The table lists almost 550,000 distinct CDR3 sequences, under 30% of them singletons. Researchers isolated at least 7 million PBMCs per sample. The data also belong to a second study, concerning T cells of mothers and their children.

Material for sequencing was blood. This sequence joins TRBV11-2 and TRBJ1-3, with D uncertain. This TCR was sampled from a boy aged 10-17 years in good health. The CDR3 here is CASTQNRAYSGNTIYF. CDR3 in DNA: TGTGCCAGCACCCAGAATCGCGCCTACTCTGGAAACACCATATATTTT.